This is a list of T cell receptor beta chains from one sample in a study of vaccination effects on CD4 cells after COVID-19. Here immunoSEQ multiplex PCR was the method, and the copy in TCRdb shows in-frame clones only, minus some. The profile shows 52,000 or so clones, roughly 76% of them singletons. No antigen is known for these receptors. The sample here was CD4+ T cells from PBMCs cultured with SARS-CoV-2 spike peptides, taken before COVID-19 vaccination. These receptors came from a human donor who received a COVID-19 vaccine. The CDR3 runs from the conserved cysteine through the conserved F or W. Fields, in order: CDR3 protein, CDR3 DNA, J gene, clone size, V gene, D gene. The D gene is left open where the match is weak. Some rows have no size entry. The others give once, few or many, or a class for an expanded clone.

CASRPRGGNQPQHF | TGTGCCAGTAGACCCAGGGGGGGCAATCAGCCCCAGCATTTT | TRBJ1-5 | - | TRBV19 | TRBD1
CASSQVAGSAGELFF | TGTGCCAGCAGCCAAGTCGCAGGGTCGGCCGGGGAGCTGTTTTTT | TRBJ2-2 | - | TRBV3-1/TRBV3-2 | -
CASSPPSGGRGGYTF | TGTGCCAGCAGCCCTCCAAGCGGGGGCCGGGGGGGCTACACCTTC | TRBJ1-2 | few | TRBV28 | -
CASQYLGGVHNEQFF | TGCGCCAGCCAGTATCTCGGGGGGGTGCACAATGAGCAGTTCTTC | TRBJ2-1 | - | TRBV4-3 | TRBD2
CATSRSPVVATNEKLFF | TGTGCCACCAGCAGATCCCCAGTAGTTGCAACTAATGAAAAACTGTTTTTT | TRBJ1-4 | - | TRBV15 | -
CASRAAGGGVNQPQHF | TGTGCCAGTAGAGCCGCCGGAGGGGGGGTCAATCAGCCCCAGCATTTT | TRBJ1-5 | - | TRBV19 | -
CASSRAGRVGNIQYF | TGCGCCAGCAGCCGCGCCGGAAGGGTGGGGAACATTCAGTACTTC | TRBJ2-4 | - | TRBV5-1 | -
CASSEAGRTEAFF | TGTGCCAGCAGTGAAGCAGGGCGCACTGAAGCTTTCTTT | TRBJ1-1 | - | TRBV6-1 | -
CACGQLNTEAFF | TGTGCCTGCGGACAGTTGAACACTGAAGCTTTCTTT | TRBJ1-1 | - | TRBV5-4 | -
CASSLQTLTEAFF | TGTGCCAGCAGCTTACAGACTCTCACTGAAGCTTTCTTT | TRBJ1-1 | - | TRBV7-9 | -
CASSQERYYGYTF | TGCGCCAGCAGCCAAGAACGGTACTATGGCTACACCTTC | TRBJ1-2 | - | TRBV4-1 | -
CASSVGGTGFEQYF | TGTGCCAGCAGCGTAGGTGGGACAGGGTTCGAGCAGTACTTC | TRBJ2-7 | - | TRBV9 | TRBD1
CASRGGRPNTEAFF | TGTGCCAGCAGGGGAGGACGGCCGAACACTGAAGCTTTCTTT | TRBJ1-1 | few | TRBV27 | -
CASSFPVDELSHYGYTF | TGTGCCAGCAGTTTCCCCGTGGACGAGCTCTCGCACTATGGCTACACCTTC | TRBJ1-2 | - | TRBV28 | -
CASSPQGGGSGYTF | TGTGCCAGCTCACCACAGGGAGGTGGGTCTGGCTACACCTTC | TRBJ1-2 | - | TRBV18 | -
CAWSLAFVLLGTEAFF | TGTGCCTGGAGTTTAGCTTTTGTCCTCCTGGGCACTGAAGCTTTCTTT | TRBJ1-1 | few | TRBV30 | -
CASSLVAGGPQETQYF | TGCGCCAGCAGCTTAGTAGCGGGAGGGCCCCAAGAGACCCAGTACTTC | TRBJ2-5 | - | TRBV5-1 | TRBD2